This entry lists 24 T cell receptor beta chains sequenced from one sample in a study of shared clonotypes between healthy human individuals. Generated by immunoSEQ multiplex PCR, the TCRdb table keeps only in-frame clones and is missing some. The table has roughly 2 million clones, about 95% seen once. CD45RO-negative, CCR7-selected cells formed the naive CD8 fraction, which excluded terminally differentiated effector memory CD45RA+ cells. Sequencing was done on a sample of naive CD8+ T cells sorted from blood. The receptors stem from a man in his late teens or twenties in good health.

Concerning this clone itself: Other DNA sequences in the same sample also yield this CDR3. CDR3 region: CASSDGFGYTF. The CDR3 coding sequence is TGTGCCAGCAGTGACGGGTTCGGCTACACCTTC. The genes are TRBV6-1 and TRBJ1-2; D remains unclear. The CDR3 spans 11 residues. V was trimmed by 3 bases and J by 8 bases, leaving 7 bases between them. Germline loops: CDR1 MNHNS, CDR2 SASEGT.

The genes are TRBV9 and TRBJ1-2; 7 nucleotides line up with TRBD1. Looked up from germline, CDR1 is SGDLS and CDR2 is YYNGEE. CDR3 size: 16 residues. Germline trimming cut 0 bases from V and 0 bases from J; bases unmatched to any gene: 5. CDR3 nucleotide sequence: TGTGCCAGCAGCGTAGAGGGACAGACCTCTAACTATGGCTACACCTTC. Translated: CASSVEGQTSNYGYTF.

This clone was seen once. The V and J genes are TRBV13 and TRBJ1-2; D remains unclear. Trimming shortened V by 4 bases and J by 8 bases, and 11 bases separated the two germline ends. The CDR3 has 12 residues. Germline V gives CDR1 PRHDT, CDR2 FYEKMQ (reference sequence). As DNA, the CDR3 is TGTGCCAGCAGCTACGAGACGAAAGGCTACACCTTC. This encodes CASSYETKGYTF.

This clone was seen once. The J gene is TRBJ2-7, the V gene TRBV11-2, with 8 nucleotides matching TRBD2. The length of the CDR3 is 17 residues. V trimming: 1 base; J trimming: 0 bases; junction bases outside the gene matches: 8. Per germline, CDR1 SGHAT and CDR2 FQNNGV. The CDR3 sequence: CASSLVSGAIHSYEQYF. CDR3 sequence (DNA): TGTGCCAGCAGCTTAGTTAGCGGGGCGATTCACTCCTACGAGCAGTACTTC.

V gene TRBV19 combines with J gene TRBJ2-4; possibly TRBD2 for D (5 bases). The CDR3 loop spans 15 amino acids. Germline lookup yields CDR1 LNHDA and CDR2 SQIVND (reference sequence). Trimming left V 7 bases short and J 4 bases short, with 17 bases between. CDR3 DNA sequence: TGTGCCAGTAAACTGGGAGTAGGGCGAAAAAACATTCAGTACTTC. Translating it yields CASKLGVGRKNIQYF.

CDR3 in DNA: TGTGCCATCAGTGGGACAAGCACTAATGAAAAACTGTTTTTT. Its protein is CAISGTSTNEKLFF. This rearrangement joins TRBV10-3 to TRBJ1-4; TRBD1 is a possible D gene (5 bases). Per germline, CDR1 ENHRY and CDR2 SYGVKD. V lost 4 bases and J 2 bases, leaving 8 bases between the germline ends. The CDR3 sequence is 14 residues long.

This clone was detected only once. The rearrangement links TRBV19 to TRBJ1-5, with D possibly matching TRBD1 (5 bases). Germline CDR1 LNHDA, CDR2 SQIVND (reference sequence). V gave up 5 bases and J gave up 2 bases, with 19 bases separating them. This CDR3 has 17 amino acids. The CDR3 region is CASSWGGNLQRNQPQHF. The CDR3 DNA reads as TGTGCCAGTAGTTGGGGGGGGAATCTCCAGCGCAATCAGCCCCAGCATTTT.

Concerning this clone itself: Other nucleotide sequences in the sample specify the same CDR3. The chain uses TRBV6-6 and TRBJ1-1; no clear D. Germline V gene sequence: CDR1 MNHNY, CDR2 SVGAGI (reference sequence). This CDR3 is 12 amino acids long. The V end lost 2 bases, the J end lost 4 bases, and 5 bases lay between the germline ends. CDR3 DNA: TGTGCCAGCAGTTACGGGGTCACTGAAGCTTTCTTT. As protein: CASSYGVTEAFF.

The rearrangement uses TRBV4-3 and TRBJ2-7; TRBD1 is a possible D gene (8 bases). Germline CDR1 is LGHNA and CDR2 is YSLEER. The CDR3 loop spans 17 amino acids. Trimming took off 0 bases at V and 4 bases at J, with 19 bases between the two ends. The CDR3 loop is CASSQDWEGQETYEQYF. CDR3 coding DNA: TGCGCCAGCAGCCAAGATTGGGAGGGACAGGAGACATACGAGCAGTACTTC.

The chain carries TRBV14 and TRBJ2-7; 7 bases agree with TRBD1. Trimming cost V 1 base and J 5 bases; bases outside gene matches: 8. From germline, CDR1 is SGHDN and CDR2 FVKESK. The CDR3 length is 15 residues. The chain's CDR3 is CASSQAQGRADEQYF. CDR3 coding DNA: TGTGCCAGCAGCCAAGCACAGGGGCGTGCGGACGAGCAGTACTTC.

The chain combines TRBV29-1 with TRBJ2-1; D is unclear. CDR3 length equals 10 residues. In germline, CDR1 is SQVTM, CDR2 ANQGSEA. The V end was cut by 4 bases, the J end by 5 bases, with 3 bases between. DNA for the CDR3: TGCAGCGTTGTTCACAATGAGCAGTTCTTC. It codes for CSVVHNEQFF.

In its sample, this clone was seen once. V usage is TRBV13 and J usage is TRBJ1-2; D is undetermined. The CDR3 loop spans 12 amino acids. Trimming took off 5 bases at V and 2 bases at J, with 6 bases between the two ends. Germline loops: CDR1 PRHDT, CDR2 FYEKMQ (reference sequence). The DNA for the CDR3 is TGTGCCAGCAGCCCCCCCAACTATGGCTACACCTTC. Its protein is CASSPPNYGYTF.

In regard to this clone: The identical CDR3 is also encoded by other nucleotide sequences in the sample. The chain has TRBV5-6 and TRBJ1-1; D unresolved. V was clipped by 0 bases and J by 1 base, with 4 bases between them. This CDR3 comprises 13 residues. Germline CDR1 and CDR2: SGHDT and YYEEEE. The CDR3 spells CASSLDPNTEAFF. For the CDR3, the DNA is TGTGCCAGCAGCTTGGACCCGAACACTGAAGCTTTCTTT.

This sequence joins TRBV2 and TRBJ2-7; D call uncertain. Germline V gene sequence: CDR1 SNHLY, CDR2 FYNNEI. The CDR3 runs 13 residues. Trimming cost V 8 bases and J 0 bases, with 11 bases left between them. CDR3 nucleotide sequence: TGTGCCAGCGTCGTCGGGCACTCCTACGAGCAGTACTTC. It yields the protein CASVVGHSYEQYF.

The chain employs TRBV5-1 and TRBJ1-1; TRBD1 matches 8 bases. The ends lost 0 bases at V and 4 bases at J; junction bases unmatched: 11. The CDR3 extends over 17 amino acids. Germline assignment: CDR1 SGHRS and CDR2 YFSETQ. The CDR3 loop reads CASSLDWTGTTGTEAFF. In DNA, the CDR3 is TGCGCCAGCAGCTTGGATTGGACAGGGACAACCGGCACTGAAGCTTTCTTT.

This chain joins TRBV9 and TRBJ1-2; D call uncertain. CDR1 SGDLS and CDR2 YYNGEE come from the germline V gene. The CDR3 has 14 residues. V lost 4 bases and J lost 2, with 12 bases in between. As DNA, the CDR3 is TGTGCCAGCAGCCCCCTCGAACCCAACTATGGCTACACCTTC. Its translation is CASSPLEPNYGYTF. The full variable domain, its missing parts supplied by reference TRBV9 and TRBJ1-2, is DSGVTQTPKHLITATGQRVTLRCSPRSGDLSVYWYQQSLDQGLQFLIQYYNGEERAKGNILERFSAQQFPDLHSELNLSSLELGDSALYFCASSPLEPNYGYTFGSGTRLTVV.

The rearrangement links TRBV19 to TRBJ2-7; D is undetermined. Germline CDR1 LNHDA, CDR2 SQIVND (reference sequence). V gave up 6 bases and J gave up 4 bases, with 16 bases separating them. The CDR3 has 14 amino acids. The chain's CDR3 is CASSSLHSGYEQYF. For the CDR3, the DNA is TGTGCCAGTAGCTCTCTTCATTCGGGTTACGAGCAGTACTTC.

This clone was detected a few times. The chain links TRBV2 to TRBJ1-6, with a tentative D call TRBD1 (5 bases). The germline CDR1 and CDR2 sequences are SNHLY and FYNNEI. The V and J ends lost 2 bases and 13 bases respectively, with 15 bases between them. The CDR3 contains 14 residues. The CDR3 DNA sequence: TGTGCCAGCAGTGAAAGCGGGGGACCTAATCCCCTCCACTTT. It is translated as CASSESGGPNPLHF. Looking up the rest from reference TRBV2 and TRBJ1-6 gives the full variable domain: EPEVTQTPSHQVTQMGQEVILRCVPISNHLYFYWYRQILGQKVEFLVSFYNNEISEKSEIFDDQFSVERPDGSNFTLKIRSTKLEDSAMYFCASSESGGPNPLHFGNGTRLTVT.

The chain recombines TRBV28 with TRBJ1-2, with 7 positions matching TRBD1. Trimming at V came to 10 bases and at J to 4 bases, leaving 6 bases not matched to a gene. The germline gives CDR1 MDHEN, CDR2 SYDVKM. This CDR3 has 12 residues. Here the CDR3 reads CATTGESYGYTF. The DNA of the CDR3 is TGTGCCACCACAGGGGAGTCCTATGGCTACACCTTC.

CDR3 DNA: TGTGCCAGCAGCTGGGCGGGAGTAGGAATAGCGGGGGATCAAGAGACCCAGTACTTC. Protein sequence: CASSWAGVGIAGDQETQYF. The chain combines TRBV7-2 with TRBJ2-5; 9 bases line up with TRBD2. CDR1 and CDR2 from the germline V gene are SGHTA and FQGNSA. CDR3 length: 19 residues. V was clipped by 4 bases and J by 2 bases; unmatched bases: 17.

The V gene is TRBV4-1, the J gene TRBJ2-1; 9 bases are a match to TRBD2. This CDR3 contains 17 residues. The J segment lost 2 bases and the V segment lost 0 bases, leaving 5 bases of the junction unmatched. Per germline, CDR1 MGHRA and CDR2 YSYEKL. The CDR3, as DNA: TGCGCCAGCAGCCAAGACCCTAGCGGGACCCCCTACAATGAGCAGTTCTTC. Residues: CASSQDPSGTPYNEQFF.

The chain recombines TRBV27 with TRBJ2-7, with 10 positions matching TRBD2. Looked up from germline, CDR1 is MNHEY and CDR2 is SMNVEV (reference sequence). Trimming removed 5 bases from V and 4 bases from J; junction bases left unmatched: 11. The CDR3 sequence is 16 residues long. The CDR3 here is CASSHLAGASEYEQYF. The CDR3 region has the DNA TGTGCCAGCAGTCATCTAGCGGGGGCCTCCGAATACGAGCAGTACTTC.

This clone was recorded only once. The chain employs TRBV10-2 and TRBJ2-3, with TRBD2 identical over 11 bases. The V gene's germline CDR1 is WSHSY and CDR2 SAAADI. The CDR3 loop spans 14 amino acids. Trimming at V came to 10 bases and at J to 2 bases, leaving 5 bases not matched to a gene. The chain's CDR3 is CATWTSGHTDTQYF. CDR3 DNA sequence: TGCGCCACCTGGACTAGCGGGCACACAGATACGCAGTATTTT.

V usage is TRBV9 and J usage is TRBJ1-1, with a tentative D call TRBD1 (6 bases). This CDR3 comprises 15 residues. V shed 7 bases and J shed 5 bases, with 21 bases lying between them. Germline CDR1 and CDR2: SGDLS and YYNGEE. CDR3 in DNA: TGTGCCAGCGGAGTCGGAGGGGGGACGTGGACTGAAGCTTTCTTT. Its protein product is CASGVGGGTWTEAFF.